The 2 T cell receptor beta chains presented below share a single source sample, sequenced in a study of siplizumab effects on memory and regulatory T cells. Assay used: immunoSEQ multiplex PCR; TCRdb lists only in-frame clones, some missing. The profile covers about 110,000 clones, with about 90% appearing a single time and around 0.73% taken by the ten largest. The sequencing input was Tregs sorted from blood. The receptor source for this set is a human donor in good health.

The chain couples TRBV5-1 to TRBJ1-2, with D perhaps matching TRBD1 (5 bases). The CDR3 consists of 16 residues. Trimming shortened V by 4 bases and J by 4 bases, and 20 bases separated the two germline ends. Germline CDR1 reads SGHRS; CDR2 reads YFSETQ. This CDR3 is CASSRKPGPNPYGYTF. CDR3 coding DNA: TGCGCCAGCAGCCGTAAACCGGGGCCGAATCCCTATGGCTACACCTTC.

The chain uses TRBV10-2 and TRBJ1-1; 8 bases agree with TRBD1. The CDR3 length is 15 residues. CDR1 and CDR2 from the germline V gene are WSHSY and SAAADI. The ends lost 3 bases at V and 5 bases at J; junction bases unmatched: 8. CDR3 DNA: TGCGCCAGCAGTGACCAAATCAGGGGGCCAACTGAAGCTTTCTTT. Translating gives CASSDQIRGPTEAFF.